This T cell receptor beta chain is drawn from a study of shared clonotypes between healthy human individuals. The sample holds one count of this clone. Sequenced by immunoSEQ multiplex PCR; TCRdb stores in-frame clones only, minus some. The sample yields 2 million to 3 million clones, roughly 93% seen once. This TCR derives from a man between 18 and 35 years old in good health. Some clones in this sample may be carry-over from other donors' samples. The specimen sequenced was naive CD4+ T cells from PBMCs. The sample's subset: CD45RA+ positively selected.

The CDR3, as DNA: TGTGCCAGCAGTGAAAGTGGGATGCGAACCGGGGAGCTGTTTTTT. Its protein is CASSESGMRTGELFF. This chain uses TRBV6-1 with TRBJ2-2; D is unresolved. V lost 2 bases and J 5 bases, leaving 12 bases between the germline ends. The CDR3 is 15 residues long. Per the germline V gene, CDR1 is MNHNS and CDR2 is SASEGT.